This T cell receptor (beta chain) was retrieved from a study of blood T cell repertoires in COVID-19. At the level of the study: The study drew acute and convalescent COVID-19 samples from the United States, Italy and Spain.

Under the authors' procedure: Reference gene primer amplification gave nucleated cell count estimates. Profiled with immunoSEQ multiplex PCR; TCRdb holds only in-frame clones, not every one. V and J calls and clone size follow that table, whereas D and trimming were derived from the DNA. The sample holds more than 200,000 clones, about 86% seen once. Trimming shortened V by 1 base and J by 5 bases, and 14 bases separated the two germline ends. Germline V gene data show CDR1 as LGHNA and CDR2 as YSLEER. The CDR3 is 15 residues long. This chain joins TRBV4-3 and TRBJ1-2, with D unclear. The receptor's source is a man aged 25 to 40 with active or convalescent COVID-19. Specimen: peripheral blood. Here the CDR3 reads CASSQGPQAGYGYTF. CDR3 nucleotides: TGCGCCAGCAGCCAAGGTCCCCAGGCAGGATATGGCTACACCTTC.